A single sample gave rise to the 20 T cell receptor beta chains below, sequenced in a study of blood T cell repertoires in COVID-19. Clones were sequenced by immunoSEQ multiplex PCR, and TCRdb holds only the in-frame ones, with some missing. This sample has about 370,000 clones; more than 80% occur once, and the top ten carry around 1%. The sequenced sample was PBMCs or T cells enriched from blood (not recorded which). These receptors were collected from a man aged 18-30 years who had recovered from COVID-19.

The chain links TRBV6-6 to TRBJ2-7, with D perhaps matching TRBD1 (6 bases). Between the trimmed V and J ends, which lost 5 bases and 4 bases, there was a span of 9 bases. This CDR3 region has 12 residues. Germline V gene lookup returns CDR1 MNHNY and CDR2 SVGAGI (reference sequence). The DNA for the CDR3 is TGTGCCAGCAGTCTCACAGGGTACGAGCAGTACTTC. This gives the protein CASSLTGYEQYF.

CDR3: CAWSDRNSPLHF. The DNA for the CDR3 is TGTGCCTGGAGTGACAGAAATTCACCCCTCCACTTT. The rearrangement joins TRBV30 to TRBJ1-6; no firm D call. CDR1 and CDR2 (germline): GTSNPN, SVGIG (reference sequence). The V and J ends lost 1 base and 7 bases respectively, with 5 bases between them. The CDR3 has 12 amino acids.

The chain combines TRBV3-1 (or the pseudogene TRBV3-2) with TRBJ2-2; TRBD1 is a possible D gene (5 bases). The CDR3 totals 15 residues. Germline CDR1 is LGHDT and CDR2 is YNNKEL (reference sequence). V was clipped by 6 bases and J by 5 bases, with 16 bases between them. The CDR3 region has the DNA TGTGCCAGCAGTAAGACAGTGGCCAGAACCGGGGAGCTGTTTTTT. It specifies CASSKTVARTGELFF.

The gene calls are TRBV4-3 and TRBJ2-7; 11 positions match TRBD1. Trimming took 3 bases from V and 7 from J; bases not matched to a gene: 8. This CDR3 has 15 amino acids. The germline V gene has CDR1 LGHNA and CDR2 YSLEER. CDR3 loop: CASSHARTGGGEQYF. DNA for the CDR3: TGCGCCAGCAGCCACGCAAGGACAGGGGGCGGTGAGCAGTACTTC.

The rearrangement joins TRBV9 to TRBJ2-3, with 8 bases that match TRBD2. J was trimmed by 4 bases and V by 5 bases; bases with no gene match: 6. The CDR3 totals 14 residues. The germline V gene has CDR1 SGDLS and CDR2 YYNGEE. CDR3 protein: CASSLGGAADTQYF. For the CDR3, the DNA is TGTGCCAGCAGTCTCGGGGGGGCCGCAGATACGCAGTATTTT. Full variable domain (rest looked up from reference TRBV9 and TRBJ2-3): DSGVTQTPKHLITATGQRVTLRCSPRSGDLSVYWYQQSLDQGLQFLIQYYNGEERAKGNILERFSAQQFPDLHSELNLSSLELGDSALYFCASSLGGAADTQYFGPGTRLTVL.

This clone was detected once. This chain connects TRBV18 to TRBJ2-1, with unresolved D. Germline-derived CDR1 and CDR2 are KGHSH and LQKENI. The V gene lost 6 bases and the J gene lost 4 bases, with 13 bases spanning the gap. This CDR3 spans 14 amino acids. The CDR3 protein is CASSPRSGYNEQFF. The CDR3 nucleotides read TGTGCCAGCTCTCCTCGTTCAGGATACAATGAGCAGTTCTTC.

The V gene is TRBV7-9, the J gene TRBJ2-7; 9 nucleotides align to TRBD1. The germline V gene has CDR1 SEHNR and CDR2 FQNEAQ (reference sequence). This CDR3 is built from 14 residues. The V gene end was trimmed by 5 bases and the J gene end by 2 bases; junction bases not matched to a gene: 4. The CDR3 here is CASSTGTGPYEQYF. The CDR3 nucleotides read TGTGCCAGCAGCACCGGGACAGGGCCCTACGAGCAGTACTTC.

The chain uses TRBV6-2 or TRBV6-3 and TRBJ2-5; D gene uncertain. The CDR3 covers 15 residues. CDR1 and CDR2 from the germline V gene are MNHEY and SVGEGT. Trimming removed 2 bases at V and 5 bases at J, with 15 bases between. The CDR3 DNA follows: TGTGCCAGCAGTTACCCCTCGGCAGGAAGGGAGACCCAGTACTTC. The encoded protein is CASSYPSAGRETQYF.

The chain couples TRBV11-2 to TRBJ1-2; D is possibly TRBD1 (6 bases). Looked up from germline, CDR1 is SGHAT and CDR2 is FQNNGV. The CDR3 runs to 15 residues. V shed 8 bases and J shed 4 bases, with 20 bases lying between them. The CDR3 nucleotides are TGTGCCAGCGGAAACGGGGGGGCCCTTAGCTATGGCTACACCTTC. Protein product: CASGNGGALSYGYTF.

V is TRBV15 and J is TRBJ1-1; TRBD1 is a possible D gene (5 bases). The CDR3 loop spans 15 amino acids. The germline V gene encodes CDR1 LNHNV and CDR2 YYDKDF (reference sequence). V was pared by 1 base and J by 0 bases, with 9 bases between. CDR3 sequence: CATSRGQLMNTEAFF. The CDR3 DNA sequence: TGTGCCACCAGCAGAGGACAGCTCATGAACACTGAAGCTTTCTTT.

As for this clone: An end of the junction differs from the germline gene, which may be a read error. V gene TRBV7-2 combines with J gene TRBJ2-7, with D tentatively TRBD2 (6 bases). This CDR3 contains 14 residues. Germline V lookup: CDR1 SGHTA, CDR2 FQGNSA. CDR3 nucleotides: TGTGCCAGCAGCTTAGAACTAGCCTCCCACGAGCAGTACTTC. This encodes CASSLELASHEQYF. Full variable domain (remainder filled in from reference TRBV7-2 and TRBJ2-7): GAGVSQSPSNKVTEKGKDVELRCDPISGHTALYWYRQSLGQGLEFLIYFQGNSAPDKSGLPSDRFSAERTGGSVSTLTIQRTQQEDSAVYLCASSLELASHEQYFGPGTRLTVT.

As regards this clone: This same CDR3 is encoded by further DNA sequences in the sample. The rearrangement links TRBV11-2 to TRBJ1-2; D is unclear. The CDR3 length is 13 residues. Germline CDR1 SGHAT, CDR2 FQNNGV. With 0 bases removed from V and 5 bases from J, the gap between germline ends came to 7 bases. CDR3 coding DNA: TGTGCCAGCAGCTTAGATCGAGGGTATGGCTACACCTTC. Its translation is CASSLDRGYGYTF.

The CDR3 DNA reads TGTGCCAGCAGCTTAGCGAGGGACACAAACACTGAAGCTTTCTTT. It is translated as CASSLARDTNTEAFF. The J gene is TRBJ1-1, the V gene TRBV7-8; maybe TRBD1 (6 bases). Trimming took 0 bases from V and 2 from J, leaving 10 bases between them. The length of the CDR3 is 15 residues. Germline V gives CDR1 SGHVS, CDR2 FQNEAQ.

This chain links TRBV24-1 with TRBJ2-2; 8 nucleotides align to TRBD2. Unmatched junction bases numbered 4, after V lost 11 bases and J lost 6 bases. Germline CDR1 is KGHDR and CDR2 is SFDVKD. The CDR3 is 12 residues long. This CDR3 is CAIEAGAGELFF. DNA for the CDR3: TGTGCCATCGAAGCGGGAGCCGGGGAGCTGTTTTTT.

The gene calls are TRBV5-1 and TRBJ2-1, with a tentative D call TRBD1 (5 bases). The CDR3 loop spans 12 amino acids. Germline V lookup: CDR1 SGHRS, CDR2 YFSETQ. V was clipped by 4 bases and J by 8 bases, with 10 bases between them. The DNA of the CDR3 is TGCGCCAGCAGCCATACAGGTGATGAGCAGTTCTTC. It specifies CASSHTGDEQFF. Full variable domain (rest looked up from reference TRBV5-1 and TRBJ2-1): KAGVTQTPRYLIKTRGQQVTLSCSPISGHRSVSWYQQTPGQGLQFLFEYFSETQRNKGNFPGRFSGRQFSNSRSEMNVSTLELGDSALYLCASSHTGDEQFFGPGTRLTVL.

This clone was observed a few times. The CDR3: CASSSGVGGYTF. CDR3 DNA: TGTGCCAGCAGCTCAGGGGTAGGTGGCTACACCTTC. The rearrangement uses TRBV7-2 and TRBJ1-2; the D gene is possibly TRBD1 (6 bases). V shed 4 bases and J shed 7 bases, with 10 bases lying between them. The CDR3 loop spans 12 amino acids. CDR1 is SGHTA, CDR2 FQGNSA, per germline. Together with reference TRBV7-2 and TRBJ1-2, the CDR3 gives the full variable domain: GAGVSQSPSNKVTEKGKDVELRCDPISGHTALYWYRQSLGQGLEFLIYFQGNSAPDKSGLPSDRFSAERTGGSVSTLTIQRTQQEDSAVYLCASSSGVGGYTFGSGTRLTVV.

The chain is built from TRBV4-2 and TRBJ1-6; D is unclear. The CDR3 has 14 residues. The V gene's germline CDR1 is LGHNA and CDR2 YNFKEQ. V shed 2 bases and J shed 9 bases, with 11 bases lying between them. DNA of the CDR3: TGTGCCAGCAGCCAATTTAGAGATATTTCACCCCTCCACTTT. Its translation: CASSQFRDISPLHF.

Details on this clone: Other DNA sequences in the same sample also yield this CDR3. The chain recombines TRBV5-1 with TRBJ1-1, with 7 bases that match TRBD1. This CDR3 is 13 amino acids long. The junction had 4 bases not matched to a gene; V was cut back by 5 bases and J by 3 bases. The V gene's germline CDR1 is SGHRS and CDR2 YFSETQ. The CDR3 region is CASRYTGDTEAFF. CDR3 bases: TGCGCCAGCAGATATACAGGGGACACTGAAGCTTTCTTT.

The chain links TRBV11-1 to TRBJ2-1, with D unclear. Trimming left V 5 bases short and J 6 bases short, with 14 bases between. The germline V gene encodes CDR1 SGHAT and CDR2 FQDESV (reference sequence). The length of the CDR3 is 14 residues. In DNA form, the CDR3 reads TGTGCCAGCAGCGCCCAAATGGGCAGCAATGAGCAGTTCTTC. Protein sequence: CASSAQMGSNEQFF.

This clone was detected only once. J is TRBJ2-2 and V is TRBV5-1; tentative D call: TRBD2 (5 bases). The V end was cut by 4 bases, the J end by 0 bases, with 10 bases between. The CDR3 has 15 amino acids. CDR1 is SGHRS and CDR2 is YFSETQ in the germline V gene. CDR3 in amino acids: CASSVDGANTGELFF. CDR3 DNA sequence: TGCGCCAGCAGCGTGGACGGGGCGAACACCGGGGAGCTGTTTTTT.